A single sample is the source of the 20 T cell receptor beta chains below, sequenced in a study of blood T cell repertoires in COVID-19. The method was immunoSEQ multiplex PCR; TCRdb's version includes in-frame clones alone and lacks a portion of them. The sample shows 230,000 or so clones, roughly 88% of them seen only once. The sequencing input was PBMCs or T cells enriched from blood (not recorded which). These receptor sequences come from a woman in her fifties or sixties with acute COVID-19.

The chain joins TRBV6-5 to TRBJ2-7; the match to TRBD1 covers 10 bases. Germline CDR1 is MNHEY and CDR2 is SVGAGI. The CDR3 loop spans 12 amino acids. The V segment lost 6 bases and the J segment 9 bases; nucleotides outside the gene matches: 5. The CDR3 region is CASSDRGRWQYF. The CDR3 nucleotides are TGTGCCAGCAGCGACAGGGGGCGGTGGCAGTACTTC.

The chain couples TRBV4-3 to TRBJ1-3; no reliable D call. Germline lookup yields CDR1 LGHNA and CDR2 YSLEER. The CDR3 extends over 13 amino acids. V was cut by 5 bases and J by 4 bases, with 9 bases left in between. CDR3 sequence reads: CASSSLVGNTIYF. The CDR3 nucleotides read TGCGCCAGCAGCTCTTTAGTGGGAAACACCATATATTTT.

This chain uses TRBV30 with TRBJ2-7, with 8 bases aligning to TRBD2. The trim removed 0 bases at V and 5 bases at J, leaving 3 bases unmatched. Germline loops: CDR1 GTSNPN, CDR2 SVGIG (reference sequence). The CDR3 totals 13 residues. CDR3 protein: CAWSVLGGDEQYF. CDR3 in DNA: TGTGCCTGGAGTGTACTCGGGGGGGACGAGCAGTACTTC.

The J gene is TRBJ2-7, the V gene TRBV18; no clear D. From germline, CDR1 is KGHSH and CDR2 LQKENI. The V end lost 0 bases, the J end lost 6 bases, and 15 bases lay between the germline ends. The CDR3 contains 15 residues. The CDR3 DNA follows: TGTGCCAGCTCACCACCGAATTCTCCTACGGGCGAGCAGTACTTC. The encoded protein is CASSPPNSPTGEQYF.

V and J are TRBV9 and TRBJ2-1; maybe TRBD2 (6 bases). The germline CDR1 and CDR2 sequences are SGDLS and YYNGEE. This CDR3 has 15 residues. The V end was cut by 1 base, the J end by 0 bases, with 8 bases between. The CDR3 is CASSVRGSSYNEQFF. In nucleotides, the CDR3 is TGTGCCAGCAGCGTACGGGGGAGCTCCTACAATGAGCAGTTCTTC. The full variable domain, completed using reference TRBV9 and TRBJ2-1, is DSGVTQTPKHLITATGQRVTLRCSPRSGDLSVYWYQQSLDQGLQFLIQYYNGEERAKGNILERFSAQQFPDLHSELNLSSLELGDSALYFCASSVRGSSYNEQFFGPGTRLTVL.

This chain connects TRBV5-1 to TRBJ2-1; 7 nucleotides match TRBD1. This CDR3 is 13 amino acids long. Trimming cost V 4 bases and J 9 bases; bases outside gene matches: 7. Per germline, CDR1 SGHRS and CDR2 YFSETQ. Here the CDR3 reads CASSLDRDGEQFF. In DNA form, the CDR3 reads TGCGCCAGCAGCCTTGACAGGGACGGTGAGCAGTTCTTC.

The V call is TRBV21-1, the J call TRBJ1-1; the DNA was not used to check the table's D call, TRBD1. TRBV21-1 is tagged as a pseudogene. The CDR3 is 15 amino acids. The CDR3 here is CASSRVGQGGAEAFF. Written as DNA, the CDR3 is TGTGCCAGCAGCAGGGTCGGACAGGGCGGCGCTGAAGCTTTCTTT.

The chain couples TRBV30 to TRBJ1-5, with D tentatively TRBD1 (5 bases). The length of the CDR3 is 14 residues. V dropped 0 bases and J dropped 9 bases, with 15 bases sitting between them. The germline V gene encodes CDR1 GTSNPN and CDR2 SVGIG (reference sequence). CDR3: CAWSVTDNRRPQHF. The CDR3 DNA follows: TGTGCCTGGAGTGTAACGGACAACAGGCGGCCCCAGCATTTT.

The chain recombines TRBV2 with TRBJ1-5, with D possibly matching TRBD1 (5 bases). V lost 5 bases to trimming and J lost 4 bases, with 9 bases between them. This CDR3 region has 13 residues. Germline-derived CDR1 and CDR2 are SNHLY and FYNNEI. The CDR3 loop is CASSKDSNQPQHF. CDR3 nucleotide sequence: TGTGCCAGCAGTAAAGACAGTAATCAGCCCCAGCATTTT.

The V gene is TRBV27, the J gene TRBJ1-5; D gene unclear. The CDR3 spans 14 residues. V was pared by 8 bases and J by 0 bases, with 11 bases between. CDR1 is MNHEY, CDR2 SMNVEV, per germline (reference sequence). For the CDR3, the DNA is TGTGCCAGCGGCGACTTTTATAGCAATCAGCCCCAGCATTTT. As protein: CASGDFYSNQPQHF.

This rearrangement joins TRBV28 to TRBJ2-6; D remains unclear. The CDR3 covers 13 residues. Germline V gives CDR1 MDHEN, CDR2 SYDVKM. V was clipped by 1 base and J by 9 bases, with 7 bases between them. The CDR3 here is CASSLLSSNVLTF. The CDR3 nucleotides are TGTGCCAGCAGTTTATTGTCCAGCAACGTCCTGACTTTC.

This chain links TRBV6-2 or TRBV6-3 with TRBJ2-7; D is undetermined. V was shortened by 6 bases and J by 2 bases, with 14 bases between the two germline ends. Per germline, CDR1 MNHEY and CDR2 SVGEGT. This CDR3 is 14 amino acids long. CDR3 bases: TGTGCCAGCAGCCGACCCGGGTTAACCTACGAGCAGTACTTC. This gives the protein CASSRPGLTYEQYF.

The chain combines TRBV7-6 with TRBJ2-7, with a weak D call TRBD1 (5 bases). In germline, CDR1 is SGHVS, CDR2 FNYEAQ. This CDR3 has 15 residues. The V end lost 1 base, the J end lost 2 bases, and 12 bases lay between the germline ends. CDR3: CASSLGAGIPYEQYF. The DNA of the CDR3 is TGTGCCAGCAGCTTAGGGGCAGGGATCCCCTACGAGCAGTACTTC.

Only a few counts were recorded for this clone. The J gene is TRBJ1-1, the V gene TRBV28; maybe TRBD1 (6 bases). Trimming stripped 6 bases from V and 1 base from J, with 18 bases between. This CDR3 is 16 amino acids long. Germline CDR1 MDHEN, CDR2 SYDVKM. CDR3 sequence reads: CASRPPPGHPNTEAFF. The CDR3 DNA follows: TGTGCCAGCAGACCTCCTCCGGGACACCCGAACACTGAAGCTTTCTTT.

The chain employs TRBV25-1 and TRBJ1-2; D call uncertain. The length of the CDR3 is 13 residues. Germline V gives CDR1 MGHDK, CDR2 SYGVNS. V lost 1 base and J lost 6, with 9 bases in between. The CDR3 DNA is TGTGCCAGCAGTGAATTCCACCAGGATGGCTACACCTTC. Its translation is CASSEFHQDGYTF.

This chain uses TRBV5-4 with TRBJ1-6; 9 bases map to TRBD1. The CDR3 is 17 amino acids. Germline assignment: CDR1 SGHNT and CDR2 YYREEE (reference sequence). The V and J ends lost 5 bases and 9 bases, in that order; junction bases with no gene match: 15. The CDR3 DNA is TGTGCCAGCAGTCCGGACAGGGGATGGTTACCTTTTTCACCCCTCCACTTT. It yields the protein CASSPDRGWLPFSPLHF.

The chain is built from TRBV5-1 and TRBJ2-4; D remains unclear. V lost 3 bases to trimming and J lost 8 bases, with 9 bases between them. This CDR3 has 12 amino acids. CDR1 SGHRS and CDR2 YFSETQ come from the germline V gene. The CDR3 is CASSSTLDIQYF. For the CDR3, the DNA is TGCGCCAGCAGCTCAACATTGGACATTCAGTACTTC. Supplemented by reference TRBV5-1 and TRBJ2-4, the full variable domain reads KAGVTQTPRYLIKTRGQQVTLSCSPISGHRSVSWYQQTPGQGLQFLFEYFSETQRNKGNFPGRFSGRQFSNSRSEMNVSTLELGDSALYLCASSSTLDIQYFGAGTRLSVL.

V gene TRBV27 combines with J gene TRBJ2-3; 7 bases fit TRBD2. The V and J ends lost 0 bases and 0 bases, in that order; junction bases with no gene match: 3. The germline V gene has CDR1 MNHEY and CDR2 SMNVEV (reference sequence). The CDR3 has 16 residues. CDR3 loop: CASSLSPSGSTDTQYF. CDR3 nucleotides: TGTGCCAGCAGTTTATCACCTAGCGGTAGCACAGATACGCAGTATTTT.

The V call is TRBV3-1 (or the pseudogene TRBV3-2), the J call TRBJ2-3; 9 positions agree with TRBD2. The germline V gene encodes CDR1 LGHDT and CDR2 YNNKEL (reference sequence). The CDR3 is made up of 14 amino acids. V shed 5 bases and J 4 bases; nucleotides not matched to a gene: 4. The CDR3 sequence is CASSYSGSPDTQYF. CDR3 in DNA: TGTGCCAGCAGCTATAGCGGGAGTCCAGATACGCAGTATTTT.

The rearrangement uses TRBV18 and TRBJ2-2, with D perhaps TRBD2 (6 bases). Germline loops: CDR1 KGHSH, CDR2 LQKENI. This CDR3 contains 15 residues. V was cut by 3 bases and J by 3 bases, with 11 bases left in between. This CDR3 is CASSPPGLHTGELFF. DNA of the CDR3: TGTGCCAGCTCACCGCCGGGACTCCACACCGGGGAGCTGTTTTTT.